The TCR beta chain under discussion was sequenced for a study of blood T cell repertoires in COVID-19. Study-wide context: The United States, Italy and Spain provided the acute and convalescent COVID-19 samples. Nucleic acid was either cDNA or gDNA, and it came from T cells, B-cell-depleted T cells, or PBMCs.

The CDR3 has 15 residues. Trimming took 0 bases from V and 4 from J, leaving 9 bases between them. Germline CDR1 KGHSH, CDR2 LQKENI. In the authors' workflow: Scientists estimated how many nucleated cells there were by amplifying reference gene primers. Using immunoSEQ multiplex PCR, the repertoire was profiled, and TCRdb retains in-frame clones only, with some absent. The D gene and trimming were derived from the DNA, and the V and J assignments and clone size from that table. The sample lists about 250,000 clones; roughly nine tenths were seen once. The clonotype was recovered from a woman between 40 and 50 years old who had recovered from COVID-19. This chain connects TRBV18 to TRBJ1-4, with D possibly TRBD1 on 6 matching bases. Material: peripheral blood. The CDR3 DNA is TGTGCCAGCTCACCACCCGGACAGCTTAATGAAAAACTGTTTTTT. It is translated as CASSPPGQLNEKLFF.